These 18 T cell receptor beta chains were sequenced from one sample in a study of T-cell reconstitution after alpha-beta-depleted transplantation in children. The TCRbeta library incorporated unique molecular identifiers. One entry per CDR3 protein results from TCRdb running MiXCR on the PCR reads. The sample comprises 700,000 to 850,000 distinct CDR3 sequences, 15% to 20% of which are singletons, and 5% rests with the top ten. The sequencing here drew on PBMCs, mostly from graft donor cells, taken 360 days after TCRalphabeta/CD19-depleted stem cell transplant. These receptors originate from a male patient aged 10 to 17 who had a stem cell transplant for acute lymphoblastic leukemia, so the T cells may come from the graft donor.

V is TRBV19 and J is TRBJ1-1, with D uncertain. This CDR3 is built from 16 residues. Trimming removed 3 bases from V and 0 bases from J, with 14 bases in between. CDR1 and CDR2 (germline): LNHDA, SQIVND (reference sequence). The CDR3, as DNA: TGTGCCAGTAGTATGATTGTTAGGCTAATGAACACTGAAGCTTTCTTT. Encoded protein: CASSMIVRLMNTEAFF.

The chain recombines TRBV13 with TRBJ2-7, with unresolved D. The CDR3 sequence is 9 residues long. The V gene lost 9 bases and the J gene lost 3 bases, with 3 bases spanning the gap. In germline, CDR1 is PRHDT, CDR2 FYEKMQ (reference sequence). CDR3 DNA sequence: TGTGCCAGATGCTACGAGCAGTACTTC. This sequence encodes CARCYEQYF.

This clonotype was observed a handful of times. The chain joins TRBV10-2 to TRBJ2-7, with 10 bases lining up with TRBD1. Trimming at V came to 6 bases and at J to 2 bases, leaving 7 bases not matched to a gene. Germline loops: CDR1 WSHSY, CDR2 SAAADI. This CDR3 has 15 residues. CDR3 sequence (DNA): TGCGCCAGCAGGACGGACAGGGGGGATCCCTACGAGCAGTACTTC. Translated: CASRTDRGDPYEQYF.

The table lists this clonotype with a few counts. The rearrangement uses TRBV4-1 and TRBJ2-1, with D maybe TRBD2 (5 bases). The CDR3 loop spans 12 amino acids. Trimming removed 1 base at V and 10 bases at J, with 8 bases between. Germline loops: CDR1 MGHRA, CDR2 YSYEKL. The CDR3 protein is CASSQGGWEQFF. CDR3 nucleotide sequence: TGCGCCAGCAGCCAAGGAGGGTGGGAGCAGTTCTTC.

This clonotype has ten or more counts. The J gene is TRBJ2-2, the V gene TRBV5-5; a possible D gene is TRBD1 (5 bases). The germline V gene has CDR1 SGHKS and CDR2 YYEKEE (reference sequence). V lost 2 bases and J 9 bases, leaving 11 bases between the germline ends. The CDR3 has 13 amino acids. Here the CDR3 DNA reads TGTGCCAGCAGCTTTTTCGCAGGGAGGGAGCTGTTTTTT. This sequence encodes CASSFFAGRELFF. The variable domain in full, completed from reference TRBV5-5 and TRBJ2-2, reads DAGVTQSPTHLIKTRGQQVTLRCSPISGHKSVSWYQQVLGQGPQFIFQYYEKEERGRGNFPDRFSARQFPNYSSELNVNALLLGDSALYLCASSFFAGRELFFGEGSRLTVL.

The chain recombines TRBV7-3 with TRBJ2-7; 11 bases are a match to TRBD2. The CDR3 sequence is 16 residues long. V dropped 5 bases and J dropped 2; count of bases not matched to a gene: 8. Germline V lookup: CDR1 SGHTA, CDR2 FQGTGA. The chain's CDR3 is CASSLLPTSGTYEQYF. For the CDR3, the DNA is TGTGCCAGCAGCCTCTTACCGACTAGCGGGACCTACGAGCAGTACTTC.

This clonotype was recorded at least ten times. This chain links TRBV7-9 with TRBJ2-7, with 8 bases that match TRBD2. J gave up 3 bases and V 4 bases, and 14 bases lay outside the gene matches. Germline V lookup: CDR1 SEHNR, CDR2 FQNEAQ (reference sequence). CDR3 size: 17 residues. The CDR3 loop is CASSSRPLAGGYYEQYF. In nucleotides, the CDR3 is TGTGCCAGCAGCTCCCGACCCCTGGCGGGAGGTTACTACGAGCAGTACTTC.

Concerning this clonotype: The junction and the germline gene differ at one end; a read error may be behind it. The rearrangement joins TRBV20-1 to TRBJ1-5; 7 bases map to TRBD1. Germline V CDR1 and CDR2: DFQATT, SNEGSKA (reference sequence). The length of the CDR3 is 15 residues. In nucleotides, the CDR3 is TGCAGTGCCAGAGGGAGGACAGGAGTTTATCAGCCCCAGCATTTT. It codes for CSARGRTGVYQPQHF.

The chain uses TRBV7-3 and TRBJ2-2; perhaps D is TRBD1 or TRBD2 (6 bases each). Germline lookup yields CDR1 SGHTA and CDR2 FQGTGA. Trimming shortened V by 10 bases and J by 0 bases, and 15 bases separated the two germline ends. This CDR3 contains 15 residues. The CDR3 DNA sequence: TGTGCCACCAAAAGGGGGGAAACGAACACCGGGGAGCTGTTTTTT. This encodes CATKRGETNTGELFF.

J is TRBJ2-2 and V is TRBV5-1; D call uncertain. CDR3 size: 16 residues. V was clipped by 1 base and J by 0 bases, with 10 bases between them. Germline-derived CDR1 and CDR2 are SGHRS and YFSETQ. The chain's CDR3 is CASSLKSEANTGELFF. The CDR3 DNA reads TGCGCCAGCAGCTTGAAGAGCGAGGCGAACACCGGGGAGCTGTTTTTT.

V is TRBV5-7 and J is TRBJ1-4, with unresolved D. Being an ORF, TRBV5-7 has a function that is uncertain. This CDR3 has 15 residues. Trimming removed 0 bases at V and 0 bases at J, with 6 bases between. The DNA of the CDR3 is TGTGCCAGCAGCTTGGAGGTCGCAACTAATGAAAAACTGTTTTTT. Protein: CASSLEVATNEKLFF.

This clonotype was seen only a few times. V and J are TRBV6-5 and TRBJ2-7; 11 positions match TRBD2. The CDR3 totals 17 residues. Looked up from germline, CDR1 is MNHEY and CDR2 is SVGAGI. V was pared by 0 bases and J by 4 bases, with 8 bases of the junction left unmatched. This CDR3 reads CASSYSALAGGFYEQYF. The CDR3 DNA sequence: TGTGCCAGCAGTTACTCCGCCCTAGCGGGAGGATTTTACGAGCAGTACTTC.

This clonotype occurred a few times. J is TRBJ2-3 and V is TRBV20-1, with a weak D call TRBD2 (6 bases). Germline CDR1 is DFQATT and CDR2 is SNEGSKA (reference sequence). V lost 4 bases and J 5 bases, leaving 10 bases between the germline ends. The CDR3 length is 12 residues. The DNA of the CDR3 is TGCAGTGCTACAGCGGGTGGAGATACGCAGTATTTT. The encoded protein is CSATAGGDTQYF.

This clonotype was detected many times. The V and J genes are TRBV29-1 and TRBJ1-1; D is perhaps TRBD1 (6 bases). This CDR3 comprises 12 residues. The V end was cut by 6 bases, the J end by 1 base, with 9 bases between. Germline V CDR1 and CDR2: SQVTM, ANQGSEA. The CDR3 loop is CSVLQGNTEAFF. The CDR3 DNA follows: TGCAGCGTATTACAGGGGAACACTGAAGCTTTCTTT.

This clonotype has at least ten counts. V gene TRBV5-1 combines with J gene TRBJ2-7; D is ambiguous. V shed 2 bases and J shed 0 bases, with 6 bases lying between them. This CDR3 has 13 amino acids. CDR1 is SGHRS, CDR2 YFSETQ, per germline. The CDR3 sequence is CASSFPTSYEQYF. CDR3 sequence (DNA): TGCGCCAGCAGCTTCCCTACCTCCTACGAGCAGTACTTC.

This chain links TRBV7-8 with TRBJ2-1; perhaps D is TRBD1 or TRBD2 (5 bases each). Per germline, CDR1 SGHVS and CDR2 FQNEAQ. The CDR3 covers 13 residues. V lost 3 bases to trimming and J lost 9 bases, with 12 bases between them. CDR3 nucleotides: TGTGCCAGCAGCTTTGAAGGGGCGGGTGAGCAGTTCTTC. It yields the protein CASSFEGAGEQFF.

The rearrangement uses TRBV6-2 or TRBV6-3 and TRBJ2-7; D is uncertain. Trimming stripped 2 bases from V and 6 bases from J, with 20 bases between. The CDR3 spans 16 residues. Germline V gene sequence: CDR1 MNHEY, CDR2 SVGEGT. The CDR3 is CASSYPSLQQRFEQYF. CDR3 coding DNA: TGTGCCAGCAGTTACCCGTCCCTCCAGCAGAGGTTCGAGCAGTACTTC.

This clonotype was recorded a few times. This chain uses TRBV12-3 or TRBV12-4 with TRBJ2-3; 9 bases line up with TRBD2. V shed 4 bases, J shed 1 base, and the junction held 6 bases outside the gene matches. This CDR3 comprises 16 residues. The chain's CDR3 is CASSSLAGWGTDTQYF. In DNA form, the CDR3 reads TGTGCCAGCAGTTCGCTAGCGGGATGGGGCACAGATACGCAGTATTTT.